This passage covers 13 T cell receptor beta chains from one sample sequenced in a study of CD8 T cells in ankylosing spondylitis (TCRdb year 2017). The method was 5' RACE. Sequenced on an Illumina HiSeq 2500. TCRdb reanalyzed the raw reads on its own, using fastp at Q25 for trimming and MiXCR for clone calling, and kept in-frame beta chains. Here each entry gathers all rows of one CDR3 protein and keeps the most common genes and DNA. The sample table records roughly 260,000 distinct CDR3 sequences; around 20% of these occur just once. Roughly 7.4% of the sample belongs to the ten largest clones. The material sequenced was blood, either unsorted or a sorted T cell fraction (not recorded which). The receptors were gathered from a male donor with ankylosing spondylitis or in good health (not recorded which).

This clonotype was seen only a few times. The chain joins TRBV9 to TRBJ2-2, with 9 bases that match TRBD1. Trimming at V came to 4 bases and at J to 5 bases, leaving 9 bases not matched to a gene. The CDR3 sequence is 16 residues long. Germline V gene data show CDR1 as SGDLS and CDR2 as YYNGEE. The DNA for the CDR3 is TGTGCCAGCAGCCCCAGACAGGGGGTAGGAACCGGGGAGCTGTTTTTT. It specifies CASSPRQGVGTGELFF.

The chain has TRBV28 and TRBJ1-5; no clear D gene. The CDR3 is 16 amino acids. V dropped 2 bases and J dropped 5 bases, with 16 bases sitting between them. Germline V CDR1 and CDR2: MDHEN, SYDVKM. CDR3 amino acids: CASSLGRTTFHQPQHF. CDR3 sequence (DNA): TGTGCCAGCAGTTTAGGGCGGACCACGTTCCATCAGCCCCAGCATTTT.

V and J are TRBV29-1 and TRBJ1-4, with 8 bases aligning to TRBD1. V lost 3 bases, J lost 4 bases, and 1 base stayed unmatched. The CDR3 consists of 13 residues. The germline CDR1 and CDR2 sequences are SQVTM and ANQGSEA. CDR3 residues: CSVEDRDNEKLFF. In DNA form, the CDR3 reads TGCAGCGTTGAGGACAGGGATAATGAAAAACTGTTTTTT.

This clonotype has a handful of counts. The V gene is TRBV20-1, the J gene TRBJ1-6, with 9 bases lining up with TRBD1. Germline V lookup: CDR1 DFQATT, CDR2 SNEGSKA (reference sequence). This CDR3 contains 14 residues. J lost 9 bases, V lost 2 bases, and 5 bases had no gene match. CDR3 nucleotides: TGCAGTGCTAGACCGGGACAGGGAGTTTCACCCCTCCACTTT. Amino acid sequence: CSARPGQGVSPLHF.

In its sample, this clonotype was seen a few times. J is TRBJ2-2 and V is TRBV20-1; TRBD1 might be the D (5 bases). Between the trimmed V and J ends, which lost 1 base and 2 bases, there was a span of 14 bases. Germline-derived CDR1 and CDR2 are DFQATT and SNEGSKA (reference sequence). The CDR3 contains 16 residues. The CDR3 loop reads CSARVFGRVNTGELFF. The CDR3 DNA reads TGCAGTGCTAGAGTCTTCGGCAGGGTCAACACCGGGGAGCTGTTTTTT.

A few counts support this clonotype. The genes are TRBV30 and TRBJ2-3; 7 nucleotides match TRBD2. The CDR3 has 15 amino acids. Looked up from germline, CDR1 is GTSNPN and CDR2 is SVGIG (reference sequence). V was clipped by 0 bases and J by 1 base; unmatched bases: 4. This CDR3 reads CAWSVASGGTDTQYF. The CDR3 DNA sequence: TGTGCCTGGAGTGTAGCTAGCGGAGGCACAGATACGCAGTATTTT.

V is TRBV11-2 and J is TRBJ2-2; either TRBD1 or TRBD2 may supply D (5 bases each). CDR1 is SGHAT, CDR2 FQNNGV, per germline. The V end lost 1 base, the J end lost 6 bases, and 9 bases lay between the germline ends. The CDR3 is 14 residues long. As DNA, the CDR3 is TGTGCCAGCAGCTTAGGGGGGAAGTCCGGGGAGCTGTTTTTT. This encodes CASSLGGKSGELFF.

The CDR3 sequence is CASSLLPPSYNEQFF. As DNA, the CDR3 is TGTGCCAGCAGTTTACTGCCGCCCTCCTACAATGAGCAGTTCTTC. The chain couples TRBV12-3 or TRBV12-4 to TRBJ2-1; unclear D gene. With 2 bases removed from V and 0 bases from J, the gap between germline ends came to 8 bases. The CDR3 runs 15 residues.

J is TRBJ2-3 and V is TRBV5-1; 10 nucleotides agree with TRBD1. V trimming: 4 bases; J trimming: 5 bases; junction bases outside the gene matches: 10. CDR1 is SGHRS, CDR2 YFSETQ, per germline. CDR3 length: 16 residues. CDR3 residues: CASSLPPGTGEDTQYF. As DNA, the CDR3 is TGCGCCAGCAGCCTGCCCCCCGGGACAGGGGAAGATACGCAGTATTTT.

The V gene is TRBV20-1, the J gene TRBJ1-1; TRBD1 matches at 11 bases. The CDR3 is 13 amino acids. Germline lookup yields CDR1 DFQATT and CDR2 SNEGSKA (reference sequence). The CDR3 reads CIPGQGAGTEAFF. The CDR3 bases are TGCATTCCCGGACAGGGGGCGGGCACTGAAGCTTTCTTT.

This clonotype was detected once. V gene TRBV12-3 or TRBV12-4 combines with J gene TRBJ2-3; the D gene is possibly TRBD1 (7 bases). The CDR3 length is 12 residues. Trimming removed 5 bases at V and 9 bases at J, with 12 bases between. CDR3 in DNA: TGTGCCAGCAGTCGGTCAGGGGGGACGCAGTATTTT. Amino acid sequence: CASSRSGGTQYF.

A few counts support this clonotype. The rearrangement links TRBV29-1 to TRBJ1-5; D gene uncertain. In germline, CDR1 is SQVTM, CDR2 ANQGSEA. The CDR3 is 12 residues long. V gave up 4 bases and J gave up 0 bases, with 4 bases separating them. The CDR3 coding sequence is TGCAGCGTTGGGAGTAGCAATCAGCCCCAGCATTTT. Translating it yields CSVGSSNQPQHF.

This clonotype was counted a few times. The V and J genes are TRBV20-1 and TRBJ2-1, with 12 bases that match TRBD2. J gave up 9 bases and V 1 base, and 10 bases lay outside the gene matches. The CDR3 covers 16 residues. Looked up from germline, CDR1 is DFQATT and CDR2 is SNEGSKA (reference sequence). The CDR3 loop reads CSARAPRTSGESEQFF. In nucleotides, the CDR3 is TGCAGTGCTAGAGCTCCCCGGACTAGCGGGGAGAGTGAGCAGTTCTTC.